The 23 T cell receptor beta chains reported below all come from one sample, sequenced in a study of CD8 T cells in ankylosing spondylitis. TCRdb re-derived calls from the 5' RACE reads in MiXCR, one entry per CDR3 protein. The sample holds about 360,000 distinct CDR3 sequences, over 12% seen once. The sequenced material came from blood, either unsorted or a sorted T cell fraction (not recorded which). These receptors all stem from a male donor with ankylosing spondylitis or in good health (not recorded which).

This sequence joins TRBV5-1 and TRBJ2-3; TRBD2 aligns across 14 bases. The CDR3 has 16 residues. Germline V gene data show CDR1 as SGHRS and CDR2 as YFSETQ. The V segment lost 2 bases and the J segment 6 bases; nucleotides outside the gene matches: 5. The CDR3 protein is CASSFGTSGSVDTQYF. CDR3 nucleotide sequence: TGCGCCAGCAGCTTCGGGACTAGCGGGAGCGTGGATACGCAGTATTTT. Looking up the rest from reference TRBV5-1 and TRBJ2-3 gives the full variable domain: KAGVTQTPRYLIKTRGQQVTLSCSPISGHRSVSWYQQTPGQGLQFLFEYFSETQRNKGNFPGRFSGRQFSNSRSEMNVSTLELGDSALYLCASSFGTSGSVDTQYFGPGTRLTVL.

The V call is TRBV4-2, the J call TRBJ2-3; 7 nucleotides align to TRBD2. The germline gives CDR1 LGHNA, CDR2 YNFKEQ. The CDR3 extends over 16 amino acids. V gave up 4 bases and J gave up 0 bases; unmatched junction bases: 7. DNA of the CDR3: TGTGCCAGCAGCCCTTCTAGCGGTGCTAGCACAGATACGCAGTATTTT. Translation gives CASSPSSGASTDTQYF.

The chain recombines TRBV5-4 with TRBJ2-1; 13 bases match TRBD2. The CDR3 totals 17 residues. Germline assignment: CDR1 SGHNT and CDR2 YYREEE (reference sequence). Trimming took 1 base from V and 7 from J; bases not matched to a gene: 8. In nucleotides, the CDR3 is TGTGCCAGCAGCTTGCATACTAGCGGGAGGGTGGTGAATGAGCAGTTCTTC. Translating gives CASSLHTSGRVVNEQFF.

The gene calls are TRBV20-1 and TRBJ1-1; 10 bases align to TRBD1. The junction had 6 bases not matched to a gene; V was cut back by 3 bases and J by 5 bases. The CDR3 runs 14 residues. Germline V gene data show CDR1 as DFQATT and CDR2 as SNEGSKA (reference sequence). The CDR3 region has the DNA TGCAGTGCTAGGACAGGGGGCGCCCGTACTGAAGCTTTCTTT. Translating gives CSARTGGARTEAFF.

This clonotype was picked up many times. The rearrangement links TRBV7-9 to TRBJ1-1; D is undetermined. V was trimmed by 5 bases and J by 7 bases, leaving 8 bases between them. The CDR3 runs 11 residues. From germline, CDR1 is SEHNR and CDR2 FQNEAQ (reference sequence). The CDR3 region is CASSPIGEAFF. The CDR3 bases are TGTGCCAGCAGCCCTATTGGTGAAGCTTTCTTT.

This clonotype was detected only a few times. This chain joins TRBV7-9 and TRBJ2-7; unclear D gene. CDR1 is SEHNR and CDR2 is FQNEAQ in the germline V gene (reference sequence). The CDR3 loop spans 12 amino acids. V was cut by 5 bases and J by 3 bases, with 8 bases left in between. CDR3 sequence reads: CASSITYYEQYF. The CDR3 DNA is TGTGCCAGCAGCATCACCTACTACGAGCAGTACTTC.

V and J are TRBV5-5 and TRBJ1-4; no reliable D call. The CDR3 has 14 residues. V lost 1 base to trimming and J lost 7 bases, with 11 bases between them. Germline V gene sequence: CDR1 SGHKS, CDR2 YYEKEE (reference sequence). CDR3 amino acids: CASSLRLVGEKLFF. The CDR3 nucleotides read TGTGCCAGCAGCTTGCGGCTCGTAGGTGAAAAACTGTTTTTT.

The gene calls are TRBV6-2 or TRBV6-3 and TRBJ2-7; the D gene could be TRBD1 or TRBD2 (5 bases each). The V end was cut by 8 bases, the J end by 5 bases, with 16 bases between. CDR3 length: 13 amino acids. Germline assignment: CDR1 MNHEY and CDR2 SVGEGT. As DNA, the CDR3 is TGTGCCAGCCACCGGGACCCCGCCCACGAGCAGTACTTC. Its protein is CASHRDPAHEQYF.

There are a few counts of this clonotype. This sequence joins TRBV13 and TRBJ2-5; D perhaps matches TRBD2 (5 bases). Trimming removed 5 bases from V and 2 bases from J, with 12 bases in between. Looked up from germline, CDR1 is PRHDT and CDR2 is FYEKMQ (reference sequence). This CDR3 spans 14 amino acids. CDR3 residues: CASSPGETQETQYF. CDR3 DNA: TGTGCCAGCAGCCCCGGGGAAACACAAGAGACCCAGTACTTC. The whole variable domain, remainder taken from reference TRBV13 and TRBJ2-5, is AAGVIQSPRHLIKEKRETATLKCYPIPRHDTVYWYQQGPGQDPQFLISFYEKMQSDKGSIPDRFSAQQFSDYHSELNMSSLELGDSALYFCASSPGETQETQYFGPGTRLLVL.

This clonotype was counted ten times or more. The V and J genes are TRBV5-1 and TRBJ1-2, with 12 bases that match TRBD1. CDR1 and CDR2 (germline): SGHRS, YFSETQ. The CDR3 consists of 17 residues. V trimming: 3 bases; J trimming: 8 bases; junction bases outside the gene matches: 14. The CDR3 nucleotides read TGCGCCAGCAGCTCCGGGACAGGGGGCGCCACGTTTTTCGGCTACACCTTC. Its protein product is CASSSGTGGATFFGYTF.

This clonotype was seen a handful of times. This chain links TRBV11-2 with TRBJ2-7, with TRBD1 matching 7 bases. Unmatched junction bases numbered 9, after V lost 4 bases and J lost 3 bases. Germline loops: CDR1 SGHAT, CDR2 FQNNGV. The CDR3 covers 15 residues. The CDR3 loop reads CASSSPQGLGYEQYF. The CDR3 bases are TGTGCCAGCAGCTCGCCACAGGGGCTGGGCTACGAGCAGTACTTC.

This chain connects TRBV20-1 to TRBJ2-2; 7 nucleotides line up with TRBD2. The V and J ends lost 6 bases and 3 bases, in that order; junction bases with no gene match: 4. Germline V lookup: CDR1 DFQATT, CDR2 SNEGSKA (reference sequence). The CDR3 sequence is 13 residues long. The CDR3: CSALGGDTGELFF. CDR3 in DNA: TGCAGTGCACTGGGAGGGGACACCGGGGAGCTGTTTTTT.

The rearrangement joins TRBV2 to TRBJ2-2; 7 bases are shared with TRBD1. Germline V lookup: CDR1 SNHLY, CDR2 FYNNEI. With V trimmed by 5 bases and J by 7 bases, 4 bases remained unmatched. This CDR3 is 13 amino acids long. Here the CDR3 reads CASSYRQGGELFF. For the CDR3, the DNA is TGTGCCAGCAGTTATAGACAGGGCGGGGAGCTGTTTTTT.

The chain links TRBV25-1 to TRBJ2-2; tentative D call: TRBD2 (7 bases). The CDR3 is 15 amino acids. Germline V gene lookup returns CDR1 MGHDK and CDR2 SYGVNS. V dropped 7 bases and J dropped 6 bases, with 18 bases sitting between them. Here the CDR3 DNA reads TGTGCCAGCACTTTGGGGGGGGGGCCGGCCGGGGAGCTGTTTTTT. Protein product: CASTLGGGPAGELFF.

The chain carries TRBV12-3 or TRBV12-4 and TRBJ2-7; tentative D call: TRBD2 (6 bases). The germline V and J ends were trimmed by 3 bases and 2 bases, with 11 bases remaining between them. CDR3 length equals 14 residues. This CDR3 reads CASSLSGRPYEQYF. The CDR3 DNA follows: TGTGCCAGCAGTTTGTCCGGGAGACCCTACGAGCAGTACTTC.

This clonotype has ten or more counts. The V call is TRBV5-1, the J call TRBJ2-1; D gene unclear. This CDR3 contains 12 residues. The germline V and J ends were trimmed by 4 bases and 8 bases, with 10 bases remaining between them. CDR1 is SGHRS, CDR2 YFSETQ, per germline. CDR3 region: CASSLFGDEQFF. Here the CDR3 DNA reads TGCGCCAGCAGCCTATTCGGAGATGAGCAGTTCTTC.

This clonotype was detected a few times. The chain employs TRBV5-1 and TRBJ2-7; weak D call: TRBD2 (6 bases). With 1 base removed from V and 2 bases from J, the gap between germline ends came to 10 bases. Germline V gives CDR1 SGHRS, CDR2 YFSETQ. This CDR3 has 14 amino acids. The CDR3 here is CASSLRELTYEQYF. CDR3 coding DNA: TGCGCCAGCAGCTTGCGGGAGCTTACCTACGAGCAGTACTTC.

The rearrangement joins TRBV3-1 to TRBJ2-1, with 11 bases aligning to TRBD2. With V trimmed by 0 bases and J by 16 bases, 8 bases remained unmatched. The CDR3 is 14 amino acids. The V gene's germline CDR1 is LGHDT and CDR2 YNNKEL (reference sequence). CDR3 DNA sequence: TGTGCCAGCAGCCAAGATCTTGGGACTAGCGGCCCTTTCTTC. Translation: CASSQDLGTSGPFF.

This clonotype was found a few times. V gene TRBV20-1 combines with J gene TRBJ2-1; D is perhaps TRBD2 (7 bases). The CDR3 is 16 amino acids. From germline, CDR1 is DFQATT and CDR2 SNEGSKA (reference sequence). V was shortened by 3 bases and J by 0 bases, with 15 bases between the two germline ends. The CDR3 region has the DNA TGCAGTGCTAGGGTCGGGGGGCAAAGCTCCTACAATGAGCAGTTCTTC. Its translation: CSARVGGQSSYNEQFF.

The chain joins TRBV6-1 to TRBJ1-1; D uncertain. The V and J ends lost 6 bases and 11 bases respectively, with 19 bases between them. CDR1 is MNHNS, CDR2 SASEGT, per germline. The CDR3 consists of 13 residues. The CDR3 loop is CASSLTGGRSAFF. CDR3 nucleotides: TGTGCCAGCAGCCTAACGGGAGGTCGGTCGGCTTTCTTT.

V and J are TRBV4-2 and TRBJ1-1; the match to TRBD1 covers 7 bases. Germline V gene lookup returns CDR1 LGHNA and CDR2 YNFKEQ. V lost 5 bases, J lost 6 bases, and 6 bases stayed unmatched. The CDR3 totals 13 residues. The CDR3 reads CASSKTGVAEAFF. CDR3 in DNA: TGTGCCAGCAGCAAAACAGGGGTTGCTGAAGCTTTCTTT.

DNA of the CDR3: TGCGCCAGCAGCGGACTGACGAGCCCCGTGCAGTACTTC. Protein product: CASSGLTSPVQYF. The genes are TRBV5-1 and TRBJ2-7; a weak D match, TRBD2 (5 bases). The CDR3 contains 13 residues. V lost 4 bases and J lost 9, with 17 bases in between. In germline, CDR1 is SGHRS, CDR2 YFSETQ.

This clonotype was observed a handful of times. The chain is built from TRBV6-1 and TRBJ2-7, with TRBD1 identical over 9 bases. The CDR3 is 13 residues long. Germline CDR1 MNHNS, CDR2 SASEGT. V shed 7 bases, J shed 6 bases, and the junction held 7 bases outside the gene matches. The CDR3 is CASKGTGNAEQYF. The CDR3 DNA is TGTGCCAGCAAGGGGACAGGGAATGCCGAGCAGTACTTC.